This entry is about one T cell receptor beta chain. Assay used: immunoSEQ multiplex PCR; TCRdb lists only in-frame clones, some missing. The data show about 1 million clones, with roughly 80% seen just once and about 1.4% held by the top ten. The sample comes from a study of shared clonotypes between healthy human individuals. Overall study context: Donor ages ranged 18 to 49 years: a couple of women, three men.

The CDR3 contains 13 residues. V was shortened by 4 bases and J by 4 bases, with 10 bases between the two germline ends. Germline values: CDR1 LNHDA, CDR2 SQIVND (reference sequence). This receptor was obtained from a man aged 18 to 29 in good health. Sequenced: memory CD4+ T cells sorted from blood. The subset denotes: CD45RA-negative fraction. V usage is TRBV19 and J usage is TRBJ1-2; D gene unclear. The CDR3 here is CASSNRKTYGYTF. In DNA form, the CDR3 reads TGTGCCAGTAGTAATCGAAAGACCTATGGCTACACCTTC.